This T cell receptor beta chain was captured by sequencing in a study of T-cell memory formation after mild COVID-19. As for the study in general: TCR clusters largely stayed donor specific. General study findings and limits: Pre-infection memory harbored some responding clones, suggesting cross-reactive memory joined. Shrinking CD4+ clones were chiefly CM and EM; CD8+ ones were chiefly EMRA.

About this clonotype itself: Its antigen remains unidentified.

TCRdb called the 5' RACE reads again in MiXCR, with one record for every CDR3 protein. The sample carries about 140,000 distinct CDR3 sequences, 13% to 15% recorded once. This TCR was recovered from an adult woman who had mild COVID-19 (a few samples of this study predate the infection). Cell type and time point are not known. Sequences were obtained from PBMCs or a T cell subset sorted from them (not recorded which).

The CDR3 nucleotides read TGTGCTACCGCCCCCGGCCGCTCCTACAATGAGCAGTTCTTC. Translation: CATAPGRSYNEQFF. The chain has TRBV11-1 and TRBJ2-1; no firm D call. The CDR3 spans 14 residues. Germline-derived CDR1 and CDR2 are SGHAT and FQDESV (reference sequence).